The sequence of this TCR beta chain was determined in a study of T cell responses to AZD1222 COVID-19 vaccine. Overall study findings and caveats: A rise in Spike-specific TCR breadth and depth followed two AZD1222 doses.

Repertoires were generated with immunoSEQ multiplex PCR, while TCRdb's copy carries only in-frame clones and drops some. The sample comprises more than 110,000 clones, around 93% of which are singletons, and about 9.1% rests with the top ten. As for this clone: Antigen specificity is unknown.

From germline, CDR1 is SGHRS and CDR2 YFSETQ. The CDR3 totals 18 residues. V lost 4 bases, J lost 4 bases, and 23 bases lay in between. This chain connects TRBV5-1 to TRBJ1-4; TRBD1 is a possible D gene (5 bases). The specimen was peripheral blood, collected on day 0 of AZD1222 vaccination. This receptor was identified in an adult in good health. The CDR3 reads CASSLRTDGHQYNEKLFF. The CDR3 coding sequence is TGCGCCAGCAGCCTGCGAACGGACGGACACCAATATAATGAAAAACTGTTTTTT. The full variable domain, completed using reference TRBV5-1 and TRBJ1-4, is KAGVTQTPRYLIKTRGQQVTLSCSPISGHRSVSWYQQTPGQGLQFLFEYFSETQRNKGNFPGRFSGRQFSNSRSEMNVSTLELGDSALYLCASSLRTDGHQYNEKLFFGSGTQLSVL.